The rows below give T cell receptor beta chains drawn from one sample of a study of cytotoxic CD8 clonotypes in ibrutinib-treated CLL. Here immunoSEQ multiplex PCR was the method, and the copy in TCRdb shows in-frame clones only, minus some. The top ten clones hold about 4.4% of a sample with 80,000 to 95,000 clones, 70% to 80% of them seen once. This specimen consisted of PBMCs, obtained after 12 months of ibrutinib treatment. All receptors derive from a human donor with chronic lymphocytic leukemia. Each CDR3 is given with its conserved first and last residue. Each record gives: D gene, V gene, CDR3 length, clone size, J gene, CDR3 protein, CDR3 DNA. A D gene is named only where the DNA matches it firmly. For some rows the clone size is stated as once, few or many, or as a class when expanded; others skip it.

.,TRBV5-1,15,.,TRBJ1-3,CASSATDTIGNTIYF,TGCGCCAGCAGTGCGACGGACACAATTGGAAACACCATATATTTT
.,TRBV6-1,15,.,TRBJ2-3,CASSGQYLSTDTQYF,TGTGCCAGCAGTGGGCAGTACCTTAGCACAGATACGCAGTATTTT
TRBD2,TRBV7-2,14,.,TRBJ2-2,CASSREGWAGELFF,TGTGCCAGCTCGAGGGAGGGGTGGGCCGGGGAGCTGTTTTTT
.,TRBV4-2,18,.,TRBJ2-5,CASSQASVGLGGAETQYF,TGTGCCAGCAGCCAAGCCTCGGTTGGGTTGGGCGGGGCGGAGACCCAGTACTTC
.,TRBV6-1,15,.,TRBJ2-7,CASSALASGVRPGYF,TGTGCCAGCAGTGCTTTGGCGTCAGGGGTCCGCCCGGGGTACTTC
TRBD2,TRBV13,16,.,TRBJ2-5,CASSLGPSGAQETQYF,TGTGCCAGCAGCTTAGGGCCTAGCGGGGCCCAAGAGACCCAGTACTTC
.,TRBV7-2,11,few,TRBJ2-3,CASSLFPEWYF,TGTGCCAGCAGCTTATTCCCCGAGTGGTATTTT
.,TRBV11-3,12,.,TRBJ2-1,CASSSGVYEQFF,TGTGCCAGCAGCTCGGGGGTCTATGAGCAGTTCTTC
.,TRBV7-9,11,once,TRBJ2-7,CASSFLGEQYF,TGTGCCAGCAGCTTCCTGGGGGAGCAGTACTTC
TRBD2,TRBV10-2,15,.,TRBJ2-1,CASSGSAGGLGEQFF,TGCGCCAGCAGTGGGTCAGCGGGGGGGCTCGGTGAGCAGTTCTTC
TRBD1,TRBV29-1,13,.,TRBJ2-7,CSVPGQGDYEQYF,TGCAGCGTACCAGGACAGGGCGACTACGAGCAGTACTTC
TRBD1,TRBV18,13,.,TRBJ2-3,CASSPGQADTQYF,TGTGCCAGCTCACCGGGACAGGCAGATACGCAGTATTTT
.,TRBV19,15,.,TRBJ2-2,CASSPGTLGTGELFF,TGTGCCAGTAGCCCGGGGACCCTTGGGACCGGGGAGCTGTTTTTT
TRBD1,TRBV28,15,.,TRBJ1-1,CASTPGGQGNTEAFF,TGTGCCAGCACTCCCGGCGGACAGGGCAACACTGAAGCTTTCTTT
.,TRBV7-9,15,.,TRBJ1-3,CASSTPVGRGNTIYF,TGTGCCAGCAGCACCCCCGTCGGGCGCGGAAACACCATATATTTT
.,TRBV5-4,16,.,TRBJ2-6,CASSLWFRSGANVLTF,TGTGCCAGCAGCTTGTGGTTTCGCTCTGGGGCCAACGTCCTGACTTTC
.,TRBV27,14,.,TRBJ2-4,CASSPTVPKNIQYF,TGTGCCAGCAGTCCCACGGTCCCCAAAAACATTCAGTACTTC